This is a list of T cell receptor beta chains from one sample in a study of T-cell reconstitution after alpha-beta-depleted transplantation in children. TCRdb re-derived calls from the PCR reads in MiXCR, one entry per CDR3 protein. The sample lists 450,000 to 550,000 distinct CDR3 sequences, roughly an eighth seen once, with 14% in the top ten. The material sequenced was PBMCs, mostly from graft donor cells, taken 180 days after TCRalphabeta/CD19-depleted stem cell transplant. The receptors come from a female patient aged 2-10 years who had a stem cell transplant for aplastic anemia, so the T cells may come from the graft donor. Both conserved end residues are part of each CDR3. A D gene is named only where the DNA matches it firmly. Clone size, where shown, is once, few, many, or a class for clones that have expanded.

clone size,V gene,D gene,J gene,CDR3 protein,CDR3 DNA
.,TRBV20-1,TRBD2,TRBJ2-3,CSAPMGLAGGGGPDTQYF,TGCAGTGCCCCGATGGGCCTAGCGGGAGGCGGGGGCCCAGATACGCAGTATTTT
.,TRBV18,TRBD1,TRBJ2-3,CASSPPLDRRDTQYF,TGTGCCAGCTCACCACCGCTGGACAGGAGGGATACGCAGTATTTT
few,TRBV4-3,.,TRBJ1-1,CASSQDYGVTEAFF,TGCGCCAGCAGCCAAGATTACGGGGTGACTGAAGCTTTCTTT
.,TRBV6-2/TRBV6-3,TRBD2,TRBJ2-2,CASSPHGLAANTGELFF,TGTGCCAGCAGCCCCCACGGACTAGCGGCGAACACCGGGGAGCTGTTTTTT
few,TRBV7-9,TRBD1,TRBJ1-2,CASSSTGQGTYGYTF,TGTGCCAGCAGCTCGACGGGACAGGGGACCTATGGCTACACCTTC
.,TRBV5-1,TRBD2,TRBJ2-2,CASSFLLAGDGELFF,TGCGCCAGCAGCTTTTTGCTAGCGGGAGACGGGGAGCTGTTTTTT
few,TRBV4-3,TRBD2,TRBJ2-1,CASSQWTSGSYNEQFF,TGCGCCAGCAGCCAGTGGACTAGCGGCTCCTACAATGAGCAGTTCTTC
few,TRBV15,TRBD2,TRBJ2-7,CATRMTSGGTYEQYF,TGTGCCACCAGGATGACTAGCGGGGGAACCTACGAGCAGTACTTC
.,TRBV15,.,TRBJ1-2,CATSRDRISRQPPNYGYTF,TGTGCCACCAGCAGAGATCGGATCTCGCGACAACCTCCTAACTATGGCTACACCTTC
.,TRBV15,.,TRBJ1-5,CATSREPQGGQPQHF,TGTGCCACCAGCAGAGAGCCACAGGGCGGTCAGCCCCAGCATTTT
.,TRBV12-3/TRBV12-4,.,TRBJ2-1,CAIPPAGDSYNEQFF,TGTGCCATCCCCCCGGCAGGGGACTCCTACAATGAGCAGTTCTTC
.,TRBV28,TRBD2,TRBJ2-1,CASTNSGSRTNEQFF,TGTGCCAGCACCAATAGCGGGAGTAGGACCAATGAGCAGTTCTTC
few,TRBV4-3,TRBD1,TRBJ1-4,CASSQVRDREWSAEKLFF,TGCGCCAGCAGCCAAGTGAGGGACAGGGAATGGTCGGCTGAAAAACTGTTTTTT
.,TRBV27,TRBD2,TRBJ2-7,CASADLAATLREQYF,TGTGCCAGCGCCGACCTAGCGGCGACCTTGCGGGAGCAGTACTTC
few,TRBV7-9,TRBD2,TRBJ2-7,CASSPPGLAYYEQYF,TGTGCCAGCAGCCCCCCGGGACTAGCGTACTACGAGCAGTACTTC
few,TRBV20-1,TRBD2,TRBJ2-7,CSAISGRVHEQYF,TGCAGTGCTATTAGCGGGAGGGTCCACGAGCAGTACTTC
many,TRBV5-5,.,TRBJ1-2,CASNTLSQDYGYTF,TGTGCCAGCAACACCCTGAGTCAGGACTATGGCTACACCTTC
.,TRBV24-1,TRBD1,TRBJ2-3,CATSDSRDRDIDTQYF,TGTGCCACCAGTGATTCCCGGGACAGGGATATAGATACGCAGTATTTT
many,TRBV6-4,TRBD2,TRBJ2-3,CASRGLAGTDTQYF,TGTGCCAGCAGAGGACTAGCTGGGACAGATACGCAGTATTTT
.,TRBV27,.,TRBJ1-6,CASSSSDFSPLHF,TGTGCCAGCAGTTCCTCAGACTTCTCACCCCTCCACTTT
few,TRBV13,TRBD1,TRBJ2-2,CASSTQIWGQAITGELFF,TGTGCCAGCAGCACACAGATCTGGGGACAGGCAATCACCGGGGAGCTGTTTTTT
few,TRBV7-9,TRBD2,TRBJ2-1,CAHASGSSYNEQFF,TGTGCCCACGCTAGCGGGAGCTCCTACAATGAGCAGTTCTTC
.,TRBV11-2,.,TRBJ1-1,CASSHPPGRGTEAFF,TGTGCCAGCAGTCATCCGCCCGGAAGGGGGACTGAAGCTTTCTTT
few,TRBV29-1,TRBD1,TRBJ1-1,CSVERQGMNTEAFF,TGCAGCGTTGAAAGACAGGGCATGAACACTGAAGCTTTCTTT
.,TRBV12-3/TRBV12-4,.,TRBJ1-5,CASSLWGAGNQPQHF,TGTGCCAGCAGTTTATGGGGGGCCGGCAATCAGCCCCAGCATTTT
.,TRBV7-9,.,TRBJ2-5,CASGGTQETQYF,TGTGCCAGCGGGGGGACGCAAGAGACCCAGTACTTC
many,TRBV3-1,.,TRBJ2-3,CASSSHQYTQYF,TGTGCCAGCAGCTCACATCAATATACGCAGTATTTT
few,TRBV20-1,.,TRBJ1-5,CSARDKGQGMGQPQHF,TGCAGTGCTAGAGATAAGGGGCAGGGGATGGGGCAGCCCCAGCATTTT
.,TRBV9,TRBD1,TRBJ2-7,CASSPEGQGSNEQYF,TGTGCCAGCAGCCCAGAGGGACAGGGGTCGAACGAGCAGTACTTC
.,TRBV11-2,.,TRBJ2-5,CASSLRSGGETQYF,TGTGCCAGCAGCTTAAGGTCAGGAGGAGAGACCCAGTACTTC
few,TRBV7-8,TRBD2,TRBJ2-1,CASSLAGLAGYNEQFF,TGTGCCAGCAGCTTAGCCGGACTAGCGGGGTACAATGAGCAGTTCTTC
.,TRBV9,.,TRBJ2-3,CASSVLDVVHTDTQYF,TGTGCCAGCAGCGTCCTGGACGTTGTCCACACAGATACGCAGTATTTT
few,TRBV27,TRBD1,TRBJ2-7,CASSRNRGRPNEQYF,TGTGCCAGCAGTAGAAACAGGGGGCGCCCCAACGAGCAGTACTTC
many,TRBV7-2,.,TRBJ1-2,CASSLGTLYGYTF,TGTGCCAGCAGCTTAGGTACCCTCTATGGCTACACCTTC
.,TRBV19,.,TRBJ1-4,CASSKRGSVTNEKLFF,TGTGCCAGTAGTAAGAGGGGCTCCGTGACTAATGAAAAACTGTTTTTT
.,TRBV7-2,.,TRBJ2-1,CASRPQGVSYNEQFF,TGTGCCAGCAGACCGCAGGGAGTATCCTACAATGAGCAGTTCTTC
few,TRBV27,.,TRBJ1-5,CASSLMRSNQPQHF,TGTGCCAGCAGTTTGATGAGGAGCAATCAGCCCCAGCATTTT
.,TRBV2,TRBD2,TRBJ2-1,CASSAIAGGPTDEQFF,TGTGCCAGCAGCGCGATAGCGGGAGGCCCAACCGATGAGCAGTTCTTC
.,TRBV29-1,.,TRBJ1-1,CSVGRWTEAFF,TGCAGCGTTGGACGGTGGACTGAAGCTTTCTTT
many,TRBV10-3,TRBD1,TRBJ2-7,CAISESGQGQGAYEQYF,TGTGCCATCAGTGAGTCGGGACAGGGCCAGGGAGCCTACGAGCAGTACTTC
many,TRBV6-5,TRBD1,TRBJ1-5,CASSNPGTGSNQPQHF,TGTGCCAGCAGTAACCCCGGGACAGGGAGCAATCAGCCCCAGCATTTT
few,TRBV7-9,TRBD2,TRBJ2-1,CASSRLTSGINNEQFF,TGTGCCAGCAGCCGTCTTACTAGCGGAATAAACAATGAGCAGTTCTTC
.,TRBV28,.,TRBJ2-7,CASSLPQQNPYEQYF,TGTGCCAGCAGTTTACCACAACAGAATCCCTACGAGCAGTACTTC
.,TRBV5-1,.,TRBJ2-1,CASGMSSQPSSYNEQFF,TGCGCCAGCGGTATGTCTAGCCAACCGAGCTCCTACAATGAGCAGTTCTTC
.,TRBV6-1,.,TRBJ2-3,CASRVRIFTDTQYF,TGTGCCAGCAGAGTTCGGATTTTCACAGATACGCAGTATTTT
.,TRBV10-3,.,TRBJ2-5,CAISESGGSRLAQETQYF,TGTGCCATCAGTGAGTCGGGTGGGAGTCGATTGGCCCAAGAGACCCAGTACTTC
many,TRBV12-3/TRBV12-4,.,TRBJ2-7,CASSLIVRRTTREQYF,TGTGCCAGCAGTTTAATTGTGAGACGGACGACTAGAGAGCAGTACTTC
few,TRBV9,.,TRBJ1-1,CASTEGMNTEAFF,TGTGCCAGCACGGAGGGGATGAACACTGAAGCTTTCTTT
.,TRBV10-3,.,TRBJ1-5,CATQSDGTNQPQHF,TGTGCCACACAAAGCGACGGGACAAATCAGCCCCAGCATTTT
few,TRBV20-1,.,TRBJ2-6,CSARVVRRGVSGANVLTF,TGCAGTGCTAGGGTCGTTCGCCGGGGCGTTTCTGGGGCCAACGTCCTGACTTTC
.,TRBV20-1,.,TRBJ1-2,CGLRAGGLDGYTF,TGCGGACTCCGTGCGGGGGGGCTCGATGGCTACACCTTC